This TCR beta chain was found in a study of T cells in Graves' hyperthyroidism and ophthalmopathy. Points from the study as a whole: Stable hyperthyroidism and ophthalmopathy were separated using 13 V-J signatures.

Trimming took off 7 bases at V and 2 bases at J, with 13 bases between the two ends. This CDR3 has 14 amino acids. Germline V gene sequence: CDR1 ENHRY, CDR2 SYGVKD. Researchers took RNA transcripts and amplified the TCR beta CDR3 regions from them. A first-round RT-PCR of the TCR CDR3 used the HTBI primer set. TCRdb re-derived calls from the multiplex PCR reads in MiXCR, one entry per CDR3 protein. The profile shows some 600,000 distinct CDR3 sequences, 46% of them singletons. Comment on this clonotype: Its antigen is unknown.

Exclusion criteria comprised uncontrolled infection, other autoimmune disease, pregnancy or lactation. The sequence was collected from a woman between 18 and 29 years old with Graves' hyperthyroidism. The specimen was peripheral blood or thyroid tissue (not recorded which). The chain combines TRBV10-3 with TRBJ2-3; D tentatively reads TRBD1 or TRBD2 (5 bases each). The CDR3 region is CAIKGTDHTDTQYF. The DNA for the CDR3 is TGTGCCATCAAGGGGACGGACCACACAGATACGCAGTATTTT.